These 4 T cell receptor beta chains were all obtained from the same sample, sequenced in a study of T cells in women clearing cervical HPV infection. Only in-frame clones appear in the TCRdb table, and some are missing; sequencing was by immunoSEQ multiplex PCR. With 20,000 to 25,000 clones in the sample, the ten largest clones hold over 8%. The specimen sequenced was blood buffy coat. Receptor source: a woman between 18 and 70 years old with a cervical HPV16 infection that either progressed to CIN3+ or cleared (not recorded which).

Comments on this clone: The read terminates 3 residues ahead of where the CDR3 ends, so the germline J gene completes it. V is TRBV18 and J is TRBJ1-2, with D unclear. The CDR3 is made up of 13 amino acids. Germline V gives CDR1 KGHSH, CDR2 LQKENI. CDR3 DNA, as far as it was read: TGTGCCAGCTCACCGCGGGAGTCGGGTGAC. Translation: CASSPRESGD. The CDR3 in its entirety is CASSPRESGDYTF. Complete variable domain (other parts from reference TRBV18 and TRBJ1-2): NAGVMQNPRHLVRRRGQEARLRCSPMKGHSHVYWYRQLPEEGLKFMVYLQKENIIDESGMPKERFSAEFPKEGPSILRIQQVVRGDSAAYFCASSPRESGDYTFGSGTRLTVV.

As to this clone: The read finishes 3 residues shy of the CDR3 end, and the germline J gene is used to complete it. This chain uses TRBV19 with TRBJ1-5; no firm D call. Germline V gene data show CDR1 as LNHDA and CDR2 as SQIVND (reference sequence). V was clipped by 5 bases and J by 4 bases, with 18 bases between them. The CDR3 extends over 16 amino acids. CDR3 sequence: CASSPRFLSGNQPQHF. The DNA read from the CDR3 is TGTGCCAGTAGTCCTCGTTTTCTATCGGGGAATCAGCCC.

This clone ranks as medium-sized in terms of frequency. The read is 3 residues too short to cover the CDR3 end, so that end is filled in from the germline J gene. The chain links TRBV29-1 to TRBJ2-4; 7 nucleotides line up with TRBD1. After removal of 5 bases from V and 0 bases from J, the junction contained 1 base not matched to a gene. CDR1 SQVTM and CDR2 ANQGSEA come from the germline V gene. There are 13 residues in the CDR3. The CDR3 region is CSVRGLAKNIQYF. CDR3 DNA, as far as it was read: TGCAGCGTTAGGGGGCTAGCCAAAAACATT.

About this clone: The CDR3 extends 3 residues past the end of the read, so its final part is completed from the germline J gene. V usage is TRBV18 and J usage is TRBJ1-2; possible D gene TRBD1, 6 bases. This CDR3 has 14 amino acids. Germline lookup yields CDR1 KGHSH and CDR2 LQKENI. The CDR3 DNA, read in part, is TGTGCCAGCTCACCGCCGGGACAATACAATGAC. This gives the protein CASSPPGQYND. The CDR3 as a whole reads CASSPPGQYNDYTF.